This TCR beta chain came from a study of cytomegalovirus exposure and HLA in healthy donors. Across the whole study: Researchers previously reported finding roughly 120 million unique TCR beta sequences from about 200 million T cells. Early released data comprised tens of millions of unique TCRs from HLA-typed donors. Overall study findings and caveats: In vitro confirmation showed three CMV-associated chains to be CMV antigen specific. TCR beta chain V- and J-gene trimming was linked, in a later analysis, to a missense variant in DCLRE1C.

As to this clone: Its antigen is unidentified.

Germline V gene sequence: CDR1 SQVTM, CDR2 ANQGSEA. CDR3 length equals 12 residues. The V segment lost 3 bases and the J segment 5 bases; nucleotides outside the gene matches: 1. The PCR used 60 Vbeta and 13 Jbeta primers. Method: immunoSEQ multiplex PCR; TCRdb's copy keeps in-frame clones and lacks some. This table holds about 160,000 clones, roughly 80% found once. The sample consisted of PBMCs. The receptor was isolated from a woman aged 18 to 35 in good health and CMV-seronegative. The rearrangement joins TRBV29-1 to TRBJ2-1; TRBD1 aligns across 7 bases. The CDR3 is CSVDGTDNEQFF. The CDR3 DNA reads TGCAGCGTTGATGGGACAGACAATGAGCAGTTCTTC.